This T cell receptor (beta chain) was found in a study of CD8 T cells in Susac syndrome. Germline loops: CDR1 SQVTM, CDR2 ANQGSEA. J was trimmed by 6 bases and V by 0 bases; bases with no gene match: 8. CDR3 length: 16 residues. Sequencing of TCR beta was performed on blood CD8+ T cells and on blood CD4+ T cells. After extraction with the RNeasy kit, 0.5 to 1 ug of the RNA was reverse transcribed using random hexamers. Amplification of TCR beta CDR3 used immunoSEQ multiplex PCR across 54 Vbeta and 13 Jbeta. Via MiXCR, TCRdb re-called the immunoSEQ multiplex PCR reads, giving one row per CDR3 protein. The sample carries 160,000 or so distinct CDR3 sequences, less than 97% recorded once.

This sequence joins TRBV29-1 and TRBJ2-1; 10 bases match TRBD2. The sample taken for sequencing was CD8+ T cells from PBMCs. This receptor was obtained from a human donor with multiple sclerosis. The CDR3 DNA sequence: TGCAGCGTTGAAGATGCACCAGCGGGGGGGCTCAATGAGCAGTTCTTC. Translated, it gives CSVEDAPAGGLNEQFF.